Reported below is one TCR beta chain. Its antigen is undetermined. The naive CD8 fraction comprised CD45RO-negative cells positively selected for CCR7 and excluded terminally differentiated effector memory CD45RA+ cells. Every one of the donors was a Caucasian adult that lived in Nashville, Tennessee. The data were taken from a study of shared clonotypes between healthy human individuals. Across the whole study: Aged between 18 and 49, the donors were two women and three men.

Study conclusions and caveats: What rarefaction showed was incomplete sorted-subset sequencing despite large depth.

The protocol was immunoSEQ multiplex PCR, while the TCRdb copy is restricted to in-frame clones and leaves out a portion. The table lists nearly 2 million clones, around 96% of them singletons. The sequenced sample was naive CD8+ T cells sorted from blood. The receptor comes from a man younger than 35 in good health.

As DNA, the CDR3 is TGTGCCAGCAGTTTAAAGCGGAGTACGGGCACTGAAGCTTTCTTT. This codes for CASSLKRSTGTEAFF. The chain employs TRBV27 and TRBJ1-1; no clear D. Germline assignment: CDR1 MNHEY and CDR2 SMNVEV (reference sequence). V was clipped by 2 bases and J by 4 bases, with 14 bases between them. This CDR3 is built from 15 residues.